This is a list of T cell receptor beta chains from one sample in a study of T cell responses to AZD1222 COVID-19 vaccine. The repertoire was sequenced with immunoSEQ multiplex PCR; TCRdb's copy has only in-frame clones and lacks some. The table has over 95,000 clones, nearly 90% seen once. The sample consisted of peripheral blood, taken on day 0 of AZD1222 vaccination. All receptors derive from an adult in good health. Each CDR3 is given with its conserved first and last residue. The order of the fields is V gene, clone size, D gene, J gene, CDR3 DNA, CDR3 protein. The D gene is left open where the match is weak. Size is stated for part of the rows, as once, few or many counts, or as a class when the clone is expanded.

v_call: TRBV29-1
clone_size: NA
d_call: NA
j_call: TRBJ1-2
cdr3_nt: TGCAGCGTTACGGGCGGTTTCAACTATGGCTACACCTTC
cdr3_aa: CSVTGGFNYGYTF

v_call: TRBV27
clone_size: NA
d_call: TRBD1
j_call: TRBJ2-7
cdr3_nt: TGTGCCAGCAGTGGACATACAGGGGGGACGCAGTACTTC
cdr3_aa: CASSGHTGGTQYF

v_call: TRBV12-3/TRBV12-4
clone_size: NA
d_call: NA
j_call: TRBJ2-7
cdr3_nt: TGTGCCAGCAGTTTTGGCAACGAGCAGTACTTC
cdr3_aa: CASSFGNEQYF

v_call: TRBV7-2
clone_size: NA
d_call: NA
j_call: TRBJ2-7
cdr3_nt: TGTGCCAGCAGCTTTCCCCTCCGAGGGAAGCGGACCTCCGGCGAGCAGTACTTC
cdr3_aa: CASSFPLRGKRTSGEQYF

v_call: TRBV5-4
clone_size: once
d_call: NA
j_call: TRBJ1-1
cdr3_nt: TGTGCCAGCAGCTTGAACGGGGGCCGGACTGAAGCTTTCTTT
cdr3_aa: CASSLNGGRTEAFF

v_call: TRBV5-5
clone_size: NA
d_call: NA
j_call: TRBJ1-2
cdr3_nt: TGTGCCAGCACCCTAACAGGGACGGTGAACTATGGCTACACCTTC
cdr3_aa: CASTLTGTVNYGYTF

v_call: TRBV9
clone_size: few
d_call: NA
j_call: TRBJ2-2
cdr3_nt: TGTGCCAGCAGCGTACACACCAACACCGGGGAGCTGTTTTTT
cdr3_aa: CASSVHTNTGELFF

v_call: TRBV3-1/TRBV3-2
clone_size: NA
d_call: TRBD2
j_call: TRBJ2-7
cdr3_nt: TGTGCCAGCAGCCAAGAGCGGGGGGGCCTCTACGAGCAGTACTTC
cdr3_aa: CASSQERGGLYEQYF

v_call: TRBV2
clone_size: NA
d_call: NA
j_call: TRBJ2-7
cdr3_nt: TGTGCCAGCAGGGGGGATCCCCGGAGTTACGAGCAGTACTTC
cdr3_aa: CASRGDPRSYEQYF

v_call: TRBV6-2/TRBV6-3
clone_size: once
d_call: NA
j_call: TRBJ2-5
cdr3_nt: TGTGCCAGCAGCCCCCCCACGGGACTTCAAGAGACCCAGTACTTC
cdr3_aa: CASSPPTGLQETQYF

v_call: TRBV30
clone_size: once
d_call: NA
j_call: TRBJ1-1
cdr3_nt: TGTGCCTGGAGTGTACGGCAGGCTGAAGCTTTCTTT
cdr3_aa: CAWSVRQAEAFF

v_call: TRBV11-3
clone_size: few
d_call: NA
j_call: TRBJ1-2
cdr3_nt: TGTGCCAGCAGCTTAGAGTCAGGGAACTATGGCTACACCTTC
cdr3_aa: CASSLESGNYGYTF

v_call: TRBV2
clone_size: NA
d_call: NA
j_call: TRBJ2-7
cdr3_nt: TGTGCCAGCAGCCCCCCGGGGGCCCAGTGGGCCGAGCAGTACTTC
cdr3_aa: CASSPPGAQWAEQYF

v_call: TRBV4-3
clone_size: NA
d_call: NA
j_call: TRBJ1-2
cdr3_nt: TGCGCCAGCAGCCAAGCCGAGACGTTAATCTATGGCTACACCTTC
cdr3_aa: CASSQAETLIYGYTF

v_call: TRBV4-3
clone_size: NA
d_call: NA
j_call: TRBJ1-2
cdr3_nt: TGCGCCAGCAGCCAAGAGATACAGGGACCTAACTATGGCTACACCTTC
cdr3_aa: CASSQEIQGPNYGYTF

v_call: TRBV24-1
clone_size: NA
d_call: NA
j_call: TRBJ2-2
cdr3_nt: TGTGCCACCAGTGACCCCCGGGTAGGGTTCACCGGGGAGCTGTTTTTT
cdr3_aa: CATSDPRVGFTGELFF

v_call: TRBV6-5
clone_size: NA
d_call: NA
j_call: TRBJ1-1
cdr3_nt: TGTGCCAGCAGTACCCCGGGACAAGGAAAAAAAGCTTTCTTT
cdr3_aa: CASSTPGQGKKAFF

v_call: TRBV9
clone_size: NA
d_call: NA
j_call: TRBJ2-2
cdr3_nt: TGTGCCAGCAGCGCGGGAAACACCGGGGAGCTGTTTTTT
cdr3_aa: CASSAGNTGELFF

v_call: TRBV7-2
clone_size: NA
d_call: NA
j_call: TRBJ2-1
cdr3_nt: TGTGCCAGCAGCTTAGATAGGGGAAACAATGAGCAGTTCTTC
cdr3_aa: CASSLDRGNNEQFF

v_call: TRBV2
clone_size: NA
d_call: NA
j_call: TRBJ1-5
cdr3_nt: TGTGCCAGCAGTTTCGGGTCCGTGGGGCCCCAGCATTTT
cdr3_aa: CASSFGSVGPQHF

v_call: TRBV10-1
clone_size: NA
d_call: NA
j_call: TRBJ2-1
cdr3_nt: TGCGCCAGCGGAGACAATGAGCAGTTCTTC
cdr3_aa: CASGDNEQFF

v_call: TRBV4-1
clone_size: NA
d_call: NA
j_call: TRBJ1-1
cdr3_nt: TGCGCCAGCAGCCAAGGTCCAGTAGCGAACACTGAAGCTTTCTTT
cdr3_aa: CASSQGPVANTEAFF

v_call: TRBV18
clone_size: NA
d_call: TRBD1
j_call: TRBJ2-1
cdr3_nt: TGTGCCAGCTCACCACCGAACGAGGGGGCCCAACAGCAGTTCTTC
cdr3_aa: CASSPPNEGAQQQFF

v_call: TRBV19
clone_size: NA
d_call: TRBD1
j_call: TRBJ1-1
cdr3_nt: TGTGCCAGTAGCTCCGAAGACAGGGTTGGCACTGAAGCTTTCTTT
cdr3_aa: CASSSEDRVGTEAFF

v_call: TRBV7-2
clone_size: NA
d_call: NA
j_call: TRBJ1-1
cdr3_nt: TGTGCCAGCAGCTTAATGGGGAGACAGAACACTGAAGCTTTCTTT
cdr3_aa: CASSLMGRQNTEAFF

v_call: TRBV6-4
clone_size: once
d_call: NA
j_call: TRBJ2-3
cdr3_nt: TGTGCCAGCAGTGACTCTGCGGGCACAGATACGCAGTATTTT
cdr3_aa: CASSDSAGTDTQYF

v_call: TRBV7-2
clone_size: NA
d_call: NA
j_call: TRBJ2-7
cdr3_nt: TGTGCCAGCAGCTTAGGGGGGGCCCCCGCCGAGCAGTACTTC
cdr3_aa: CASSLGGAPAEQYF

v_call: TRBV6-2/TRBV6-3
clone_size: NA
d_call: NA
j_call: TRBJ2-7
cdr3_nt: TGTGCCAGCAGTTACTCGGGGTCTTACGAGCAGTACTTC
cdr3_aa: CASSYSGSYEQYF

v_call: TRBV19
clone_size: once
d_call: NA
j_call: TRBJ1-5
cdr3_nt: TGTGCCAGTAGTCGGGAGGGGCATCAGCCCCAGCATTTT
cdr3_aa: CASSREGHQPQHF

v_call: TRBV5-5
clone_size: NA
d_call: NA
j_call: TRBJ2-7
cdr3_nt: TGTGCCAGCAGCTCCTCCTACGAGCAGTACTTC
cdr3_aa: CASSSSYEQYF

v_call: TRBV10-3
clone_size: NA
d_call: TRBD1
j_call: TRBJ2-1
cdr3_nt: TGTGCCATCACTGGCGGGACAGGGACCGACAATGAGCAGTTCTTC
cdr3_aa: CAITGGTGTDNEQFF

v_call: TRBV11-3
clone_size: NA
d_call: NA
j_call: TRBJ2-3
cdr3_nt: TGTGCCAGCAGCCTCCGCGCGGGATCGGGCACAGATACGCAGTATTTT
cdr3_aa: CASSLRAGSGTDTQYF

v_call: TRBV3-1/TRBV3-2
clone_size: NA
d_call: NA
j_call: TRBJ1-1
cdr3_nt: TGTGCCAGCAGCCATGATGCAGGGTCTGAAGCTTTCTTT
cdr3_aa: CASSHDAGSEAFF

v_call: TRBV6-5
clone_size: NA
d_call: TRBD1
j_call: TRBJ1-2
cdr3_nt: TGTGCCAGCAGTTACTCCACAGGGGCTGGCTACACCTTC
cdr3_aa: CASSYSTGAGYTF

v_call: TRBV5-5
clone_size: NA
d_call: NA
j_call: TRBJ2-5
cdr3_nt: TGTGCCAGCAGCTTGGGGGGGGAATCCCAAGAGACCCAGTACTTC
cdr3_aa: CASSLGGESQETQYF

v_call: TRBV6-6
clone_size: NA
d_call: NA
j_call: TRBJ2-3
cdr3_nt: TGTGCCAGCAGTGCGGGCCCCGACCTCACAGATACGCAGTATTTT
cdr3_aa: CASSAGPDLTDTQYF

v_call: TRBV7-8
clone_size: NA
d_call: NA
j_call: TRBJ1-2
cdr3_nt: TGTGCCAGCAGCCAACCCCCCAACAGGGAGCACGGCTACACCTTC
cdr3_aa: CASSQPPNREHGYTF

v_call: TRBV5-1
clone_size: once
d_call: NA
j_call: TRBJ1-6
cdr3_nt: TGTGCCAGCAGCTTGGAGGGGAATTTGACACCCCTCCACTTT
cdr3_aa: CASSLEGNLTPLHF

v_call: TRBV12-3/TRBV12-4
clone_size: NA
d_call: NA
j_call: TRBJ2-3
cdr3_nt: TGTGCCAGCACCCCCTATGAAGTAGATACGCAGTATTTT
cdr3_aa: CASTPYEVDTQYF

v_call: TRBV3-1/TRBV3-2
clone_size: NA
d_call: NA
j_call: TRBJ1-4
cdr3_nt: TGTGCCAGCAGCCAAGGCGTTGGGGAACTGTTTTTT
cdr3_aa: CASSQGVGELFF

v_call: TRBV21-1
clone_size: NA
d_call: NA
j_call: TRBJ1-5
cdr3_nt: TGTGCCAGCAGCCGTAGGGGTTACAGGGGGCCGGGACAGCCCCAGCATTTT
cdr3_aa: CASSRRGYRGPGQPQHF

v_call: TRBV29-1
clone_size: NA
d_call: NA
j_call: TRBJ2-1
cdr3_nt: TGCAGCGTCCAGGGACTGCATTACAATGAGCAGTTCTTC
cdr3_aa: CSVQGLHYNEQFF

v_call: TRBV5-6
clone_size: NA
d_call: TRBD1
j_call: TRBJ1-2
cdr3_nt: TGTGCCAGCAGTCCGGACAGGGGGCATGGCTACACCTTC
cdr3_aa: CASSPDRGHGYTF

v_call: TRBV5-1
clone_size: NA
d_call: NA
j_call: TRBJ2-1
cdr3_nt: TGCGCCAGCAGCTTGGGGGCCAGGGCCGAGCAGTTCTTC
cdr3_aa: CASSLGARAEQFF

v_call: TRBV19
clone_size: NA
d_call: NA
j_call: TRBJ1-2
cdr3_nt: TGTGCCAGTAGTATAGCTAACAGGCGCGGCTACACCTTC
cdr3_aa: CASSIANRRGYTF

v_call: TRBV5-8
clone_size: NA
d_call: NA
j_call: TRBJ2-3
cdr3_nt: TGTGCCAGCAGCGGCGGGACAGCCAGCGGGGCCACAGATACGCAGTATTTT
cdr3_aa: CASSGGTASGATDTQYF

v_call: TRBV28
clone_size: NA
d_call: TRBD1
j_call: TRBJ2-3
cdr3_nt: TGTGCCAGCAGTTTAGGACAGGCTAGCACAGATACGCAGTATTTT
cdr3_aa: CASSLGQASTDTQYF

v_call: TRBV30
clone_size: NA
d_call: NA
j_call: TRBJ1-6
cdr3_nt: TGTGCCTGGAGTATCGGGACGGGCCCTAATTCACCCCTCCACTTT
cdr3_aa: CAWSIGTGPNSPLHF

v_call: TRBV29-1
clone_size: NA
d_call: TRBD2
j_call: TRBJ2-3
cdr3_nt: TGCAGCGGGGGCCCAGGCGGGGGTGCCGATACGCAGTATTTT
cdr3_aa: CSGGPGGGADTQYF

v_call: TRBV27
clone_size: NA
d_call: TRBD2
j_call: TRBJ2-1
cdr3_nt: TGTGCCAGCAGTTTATGGCCAGCGGGAATGGATGAGCAGTTCTTC
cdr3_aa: CASSLWPAGMDEQFF

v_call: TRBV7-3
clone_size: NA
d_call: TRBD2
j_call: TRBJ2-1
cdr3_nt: TGTGCCAGCAGTCGGACTAGCGGCTACAATGAGCAGTTCTTC
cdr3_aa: CASSRTSGYNEQFF

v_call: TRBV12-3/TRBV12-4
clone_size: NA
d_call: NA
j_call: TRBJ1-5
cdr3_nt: TGTGCCAGCAGTTTATCCCTCCAGGGCGCCCAGCATTTT
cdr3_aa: CASSLSLQGAQHF

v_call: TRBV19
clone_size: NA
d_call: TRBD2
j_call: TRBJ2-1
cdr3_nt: TGTGCCAGTAGTATCGGGACTAGCGGATCCAATGAGCAGTTCTTC
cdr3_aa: CASSIGTSGSNEQFF